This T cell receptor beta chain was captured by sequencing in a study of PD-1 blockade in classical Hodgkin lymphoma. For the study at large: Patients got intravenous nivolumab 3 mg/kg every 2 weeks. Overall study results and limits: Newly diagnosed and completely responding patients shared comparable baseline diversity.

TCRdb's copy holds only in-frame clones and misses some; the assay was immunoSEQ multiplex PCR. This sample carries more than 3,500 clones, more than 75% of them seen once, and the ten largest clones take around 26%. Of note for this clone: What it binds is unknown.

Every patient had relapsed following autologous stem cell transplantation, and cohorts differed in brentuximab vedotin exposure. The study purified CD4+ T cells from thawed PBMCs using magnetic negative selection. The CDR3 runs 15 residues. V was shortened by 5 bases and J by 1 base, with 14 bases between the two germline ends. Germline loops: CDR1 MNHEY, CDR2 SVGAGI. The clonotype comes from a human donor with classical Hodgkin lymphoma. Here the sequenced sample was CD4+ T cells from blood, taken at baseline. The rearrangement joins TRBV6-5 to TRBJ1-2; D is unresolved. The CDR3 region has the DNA TGTGCCAGCAGTCGCGGGGTCAAGGTTAACTATGGCTACACCTTC. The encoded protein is CASSRGVKVNYGYTF.